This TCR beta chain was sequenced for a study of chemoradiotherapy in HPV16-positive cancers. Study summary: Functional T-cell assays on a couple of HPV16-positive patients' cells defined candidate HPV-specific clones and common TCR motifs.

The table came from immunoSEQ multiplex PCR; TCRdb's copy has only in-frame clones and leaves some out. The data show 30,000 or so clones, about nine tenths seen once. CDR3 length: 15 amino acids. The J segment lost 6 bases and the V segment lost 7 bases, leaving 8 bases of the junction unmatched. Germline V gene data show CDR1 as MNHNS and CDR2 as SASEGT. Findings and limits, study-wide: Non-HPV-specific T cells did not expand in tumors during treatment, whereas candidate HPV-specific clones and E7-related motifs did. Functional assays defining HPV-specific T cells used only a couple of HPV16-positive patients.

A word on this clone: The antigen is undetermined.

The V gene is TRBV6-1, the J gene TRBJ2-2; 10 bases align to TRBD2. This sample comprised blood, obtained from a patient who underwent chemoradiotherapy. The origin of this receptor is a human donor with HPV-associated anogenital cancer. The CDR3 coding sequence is TGTGCCAGCACTAAAACTAGCGGGACCTCCGGGGAGCTGTTTTTT. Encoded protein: CASTKTSGTSGELFF.